This T cell receptor beta chain comes out of a study of blood T cell repertoires in COVID-19. The method was immunoSEQ multiplex PCR; TCRdb's version includes in-frame clones alone and lacks a portion of them. The data contain some 270,000 clones, approximately 84% of them seen just once; the ten biggest clones take up around 14%. Per germline, CDR1 LGHNA and CDR2 YSLEER. The CDR3 is 13 residues long. V was shortened by 2 bases and J by 6 bases, with 8 bases between the two germline ends. The chain recombines TRBV4-3 with TRBJ2-1, with D tentatively TRBD1 (5 bases). The clonotype was recovered from a person aged 65 to 85 with COVID-19, enrolled during active disease. Sequenced material: peripheral blood. CDR3 DNA: TGCGCCAGCAGCCAAAACAGGTTCAATGAGCAGTTCTTC. The encoded protein is CASSQNRFNEQFF.